The source of this T cell receptor (beta chain) is a study of blood T cell repertoires in COVID-19 (TCRdb year 2020). Study-level background: Samples from collaborators originated in the United States, Italy and Spain and spanned both the acute and convalescent phases of COVID-19. The material from the prospective study consisted of cDNA or gDNA derived from T cells, B-cell-depleted T cells, or PBMCs. Subjects who had been exposed to COVID-19, were actively infected with it, or had recovered from it provided the deeply sampled blood TCRbeta repertoires that made up the dataset. A freely available public database, intended as a resource for researchers studying the immune response to SARS-CoV-2, is where the repertoires were released. The samples were drawn from the first 160 participants of the ongoing ImmuneRACE study and from about 1,200 subjects provided by 6 global collaborators. Nearly every sample came with metadata listing a de-identified subject ID, COVID-19 status, age in years and sex. Where available, HLA class I and class II types were taken from metadata supplied by the sample provider and were not determined by assay-based typing. Overall results and qualifications from the work: How much clinical and demographic metadata was included differed by source and by participant, and the metadata was provided uncurated.

A word on this clone: It lacks a known antigen. No per-base quality is available; no much larger clone lies one base away.

The collaborating institutions used their own protocols to collect whole blood in K2EDTA tubes. For TCRbeta analysis, collaborators shipped samples as frozen whole blood, isolated PBMCs, or DNA extracted from either of those sample types. TCRbeta CDR3 regions were amplified from genomic DNA using the immunoSEQ Assay, a bias-controlled multiplex PCR. The authors processed their data as follows. The number of nucleated cells in each sample was estimated from the amplification of reference gene primers within the assay. To quantify the absolute abundance of each unique TCRbeta CDR3 rearrangement, sequence reads were collapsed and filtered. For each sample, productive Simpson clonality was calculated as the square root of Simpson's diversity index across productive rearrangements. The source is immuneACCESS, and TCRdb retained only in-frame sequences with V and J called. Part of the clones is not carried over; for the studies checked, unresolved V genes explain less than half of this, and the remainder is unexplained. The V and J calls and the clone size are those of that table, but D and trimming were determined from the DNA. The sample table holds 120,000 to 150,000 clones, of which roughly 88% were seen once. Jointly, the top ten make up 7.2% of the sample.

V and J lose 1 base and 1 base, and a span of 7 bases separates them. From the cysteine through the phenylalanine, the CDR3 covers 14 amino acids. Solely the CDR3 DNA is kept, with 42 bases framed from the first base. CDR1 and CDR2, looked up from the germline V gene, are MGHRA and YSYEKL. The chain joins TRBV4-1 to TRBJ1-1; no D segment can be confidently identified. This TCR was sampled from a woman in her 50s in a cohort sampled during active or convalescent COVID-19. The material sequenced was peripheral blood. Here is the DNA: TGCGCCAGCAGCCAAGGACACACGAACACTGAAGCTTTCTTT. Translated, it gives CASSQGHTNTEAFF.